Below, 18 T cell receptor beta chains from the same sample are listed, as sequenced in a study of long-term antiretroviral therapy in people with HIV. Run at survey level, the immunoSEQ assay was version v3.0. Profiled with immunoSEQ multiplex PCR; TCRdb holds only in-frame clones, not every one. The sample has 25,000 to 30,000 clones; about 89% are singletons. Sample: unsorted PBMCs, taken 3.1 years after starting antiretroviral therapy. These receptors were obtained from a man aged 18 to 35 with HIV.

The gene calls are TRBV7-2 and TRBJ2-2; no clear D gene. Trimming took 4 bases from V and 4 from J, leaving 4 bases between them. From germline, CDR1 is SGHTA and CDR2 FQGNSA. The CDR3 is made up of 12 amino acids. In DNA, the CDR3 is TGTGCCAGCAGCTCCCGCACCGGGGAGCTGTTTTTT. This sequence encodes CASSSRTGELFF.

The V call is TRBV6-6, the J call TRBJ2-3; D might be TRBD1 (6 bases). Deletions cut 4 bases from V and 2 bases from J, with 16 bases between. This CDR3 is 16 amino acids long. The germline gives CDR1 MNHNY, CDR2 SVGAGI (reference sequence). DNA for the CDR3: TGTGCCAGCAGTTCGCCCGACGGGACAAACACAGATACGCAGTATTTT. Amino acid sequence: CASSSPDGTNTDTQYF.

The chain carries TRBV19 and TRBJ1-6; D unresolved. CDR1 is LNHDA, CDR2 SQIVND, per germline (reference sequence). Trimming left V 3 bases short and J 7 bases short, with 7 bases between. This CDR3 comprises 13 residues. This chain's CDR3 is CASSIGSNSPLHF. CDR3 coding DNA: TGTGCCAGTAGTATTGGGAGCAATTCACCCCTCCACTTT.

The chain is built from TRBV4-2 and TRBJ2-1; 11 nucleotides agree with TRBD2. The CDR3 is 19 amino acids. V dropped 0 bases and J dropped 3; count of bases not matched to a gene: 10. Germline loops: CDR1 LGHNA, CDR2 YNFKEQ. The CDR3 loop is CASSQDSLAGGYSYNEQFF. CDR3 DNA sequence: TGTGCCAGCAGCCAAGATTCCCTAGCGGGGGGCTATAGCTACAATGAGCAGTTCTTC.

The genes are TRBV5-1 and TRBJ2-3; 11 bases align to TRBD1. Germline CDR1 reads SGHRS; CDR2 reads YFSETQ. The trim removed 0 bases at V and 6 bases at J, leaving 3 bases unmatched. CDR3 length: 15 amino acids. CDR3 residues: CASSLGTGGSDTQYF. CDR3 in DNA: TGCGCCAGCAGCTTGGGGACAGGGGGCTCCGATACGCAGTATTTT.

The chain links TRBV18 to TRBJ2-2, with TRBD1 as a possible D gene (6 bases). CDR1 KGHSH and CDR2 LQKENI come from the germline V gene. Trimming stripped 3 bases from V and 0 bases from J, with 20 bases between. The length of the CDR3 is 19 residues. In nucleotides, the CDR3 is TGTGCCAGCTCACCGCTTGCCCCCGGGACAACTACGAACACCGGGGAGCTGTTTTTT. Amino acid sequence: CASSPLAPGTTTNTGELFF. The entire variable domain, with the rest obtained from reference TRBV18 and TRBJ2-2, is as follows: NAGVMQNPRHLVRRRGQEARLRCSPMKGHSHVYWYRQLPEEGLKFMVYLQKENIIDESGMPKERFSAEFPKEGPSILRIQQVVRGDSAAYFCASSPLAPGTTTNTGELFFGEGSRLTVL.

The chain's CDR3 is CASSPAGALSGNTIYF. In DNA, the CDR3 is TGTGCCAGCAGCCCGGCCGGGGCACTCTCTGGAAACACCATATATTTT. The genes are TRBV11-2 and TRBJ1-3, with D perhaps TRBD1 (5 bases). Trimming left V 5 bases short and J 0 bases short, with 14 bases between. Germline loops: CDR1 SGHAT, CDR2 FQNNGV. There are 16 residues in the CDR3.

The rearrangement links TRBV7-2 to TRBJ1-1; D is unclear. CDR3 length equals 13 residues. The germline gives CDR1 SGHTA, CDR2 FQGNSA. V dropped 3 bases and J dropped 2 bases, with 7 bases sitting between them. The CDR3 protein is CASSFKVNTEAFF. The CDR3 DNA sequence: TGTGCCAGCAGCTTTAAGGTTAACACTGAAGCTTTCTTT.

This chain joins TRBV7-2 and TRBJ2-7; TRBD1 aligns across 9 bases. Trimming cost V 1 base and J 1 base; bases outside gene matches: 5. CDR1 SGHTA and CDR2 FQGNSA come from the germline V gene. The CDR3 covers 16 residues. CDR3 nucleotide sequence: TGTGCCAGCAGCTTAGGCCCCGGGACAGGGTCCTACGAGCAGTACTTC. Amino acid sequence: CASSLGPGTGSYEQYF.

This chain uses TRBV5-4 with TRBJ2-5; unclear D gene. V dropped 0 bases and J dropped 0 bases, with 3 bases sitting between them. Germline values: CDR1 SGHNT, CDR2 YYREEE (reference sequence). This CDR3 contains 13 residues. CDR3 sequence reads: CASSLANQETQYF. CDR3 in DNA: TGTGCCAGCAGCTTGGCCAACCAAGAGACCCAGTACTTC. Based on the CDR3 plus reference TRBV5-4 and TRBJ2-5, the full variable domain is ETGVTQSPTHLIKTRGQQVTLRCSSQSGHNTVSWYQQALGQGPQFIFQYYREEENGRGNFPPRFSGLQFPNYSSELNVNALELDDSALYLCASSLANQETQYFGPGTRLLVL.

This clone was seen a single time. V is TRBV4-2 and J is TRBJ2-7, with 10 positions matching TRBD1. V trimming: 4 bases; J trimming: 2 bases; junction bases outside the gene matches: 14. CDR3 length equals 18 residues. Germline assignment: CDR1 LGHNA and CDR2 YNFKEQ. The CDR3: CASSPMADPGQGTYEQYF. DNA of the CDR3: TGTGCCAGCAGCCCAATGGCAGATCCGGGACAGGGGACCTACGAGCAGTACTTC.

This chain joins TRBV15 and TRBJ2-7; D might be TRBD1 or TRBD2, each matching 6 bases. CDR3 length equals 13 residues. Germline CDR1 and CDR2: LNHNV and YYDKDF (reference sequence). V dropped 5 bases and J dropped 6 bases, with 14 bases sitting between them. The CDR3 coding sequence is TGTGCCACCAGCCCTAAAGGGGGGCTCGAGCAGTACTTC. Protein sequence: CATSPKGGLEQYF.

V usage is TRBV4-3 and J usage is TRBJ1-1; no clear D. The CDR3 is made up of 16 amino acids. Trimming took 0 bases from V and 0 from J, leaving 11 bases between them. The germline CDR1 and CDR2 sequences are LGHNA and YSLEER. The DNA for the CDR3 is TGCGCCAGCAGCCAAGATCCGACTAGACTGAACACTGAAGCTTTCTTT. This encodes CASSQDPTRLNTEAFF.

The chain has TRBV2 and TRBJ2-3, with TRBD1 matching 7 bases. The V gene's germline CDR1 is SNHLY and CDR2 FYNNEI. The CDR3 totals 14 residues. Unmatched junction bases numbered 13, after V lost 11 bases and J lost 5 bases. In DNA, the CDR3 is TGTGCCCGAAACAGGGGTGTTGATGGAGATACGCAGTATTTT. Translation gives CARNRGVDGDTQYF.

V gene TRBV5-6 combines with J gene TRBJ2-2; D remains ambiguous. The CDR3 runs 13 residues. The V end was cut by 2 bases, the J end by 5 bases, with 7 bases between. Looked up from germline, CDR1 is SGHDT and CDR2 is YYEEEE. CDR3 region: CASSLTLTGELFF. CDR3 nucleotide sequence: TGTGCCAGCAGCTTAACGCTTACCGGGGAGCTGTTTTTT.

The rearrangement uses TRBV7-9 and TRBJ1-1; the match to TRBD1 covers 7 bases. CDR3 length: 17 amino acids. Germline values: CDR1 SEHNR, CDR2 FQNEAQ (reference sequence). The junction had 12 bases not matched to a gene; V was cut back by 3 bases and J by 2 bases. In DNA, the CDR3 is TGTGCCAGCAGCTTCAGTTCAGGGGGAATTTTCAACACTGAAGCTTTCTTT. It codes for CASSFSSGGIFNTEAFF.

The CDR3 reads CASSLLGGRETQYF. The CDR3 DNA follows: TGTGCCAGCAGTCTCCTGGGAGGGCGAGAGACCCAGTACTTC. This chain uses TRBV27 with TRBJ2-5; 7 nucleotides line up with TRBD2. CDR1 MNHEY and CDR2 SMNVEV come from the germline V gene (reference sequence). The trim removed 5 bases at V and 4 bases at J, leaving 7 bases unmatched. This CDR3 is 14 amino acids long.

The CDR3, as DNA: TGTGCCAGCAGAGGTCGGGAGATCGGCGGGGAGCTGTTTTTT. Its translation: CASRGREIGGELFF. The rearrangement links TRBV5-8 to TRBJ2-2; TRBD2 might be the D (6 bases). The germline gives CDR1 SGHTS, CDR2 YDEGEE. V lost 5 bases and J lost 7, with 15 bases in between. The CDR3 covers 14 residues. Full variable domain (outside the CDR3, taken from reference TRBV5-8 and TRBJ2-2): EAGVTQSPTHLIKTRGQQATLRCSPISGHTSVYWYQQALGLGLQFLLWYDEGEERNRGNFPPRFSGRQFPNYSSELNVNALELEDSALYLCASRGREIGGELFFGEGSRLTVL.